This T cell receptor beta chain derives from a study of T cell changes during pregnancy in multiple sclerosis. The CDR3 spans 15 residues. V lost 7 bases and J 0 bases, leaving 15 bases between the germline ends. Germline CDR1 MNHEY, CDR2 SVGAGI. Data came from immunoSEQ multiplex PCR; TCRdb stores just in-frame clones and leaves some out. In the table there are under 100,000 clones, about 95% of which are singletons. The rearrangement links TRBV6-5 to TRBJ1-1, with TRBD1 as a possible D gene (6 bases). The source material was peripheral blood, sampled in the third trimester of pregnancy. This receptor was taken from a female donor with multiple sclerosis, enrolled in a pregnancy study. The CDR3 loop reads CASTPTGAMNTEAFF. CDR3 DNA sequence: TGTGCCAGCACCCCGACAGGAGCCATGAACACTGAAGCTTTCTTT.